One and the same sample provided the 17 T cell receptor beta chains below, sequenced in a study of blood T cell repertoires in COVID-19. Assay used: immunoSEQ multiplex PCR; TCRdb lists only in-frame clones, some missing. The table lists 200,000 to 250,000 clones, roughly nine tenths of them singletons. Sequencing was performed on PBMCs or T cells enriched from blood (not recorded which). The receptors originated from a woman in her 50s in a cohort exposed to, infected with or recovered from COVID-19 (not recorded which).

The chain uses TRBV28 and TRBJ2-1; TRBD2 matches at 13 bases. This CDR3 is 15 amino acids long. Germline V gene data show CDR1 as MDHEN and CDR2 as SYDVKM. V dropped 3 bases and J dropped 6; count of bases not matched to a gene: 2. CDR3 loop: CASSLGTSGVNEQFF. CDR3 nucleotides: TGTGCCAGCAGTTTGGGGACTAGCGGGGTCAATGAGCAGTTCTTC.

The chain joins TRBV12-5 to TRBJ2-2; TRBD2 matches 7 bases. CDR1 is LGHNT, CDR2 FRNRAP, per germline. CDR3 length: 16 amino acids. V lost 1 base to trimming and J lost 7 bases; unmatched junction nucleotides: 9. The CDR3 DNA follows: TGTGCTAGTGGTTTGGCTAGCGGCCATGCGGTCGGGGAGCTGTTTTTT. Amino acid sequence: CASGLASGHAVGELFF.

The chain recombines TRBV4-1 with TRBJ2-1; 8 nucleotides match TRBD2. The germline V gene has CDR1 MGHRA and CDR2 YSYEKL. Trimming took 3 bases from V and 4 from J; bases not matched to a gene: 5. The CDR3 runs 15 residues. The CDR3 DNA is TGCGCCAGCAGCCACGGACTAGCCCGATACAATGAGCAGTTCTTC. Protein: CASSHGLARYNEQFF.

There are a few counts of this clone. The chain links TRBV5-6 to TRBJ2-7; no definite D call. Germline CDR1 reads SGHDT; CDR2 reads YYEEEE. Trimming cost V 2 bases and J 0 bases, with 9 bases left between them. The CDR3 has 14 residues. CDR3 bases: TGTGCCAGCAGCTTCTGGTCGGGCTCCTACGAGCAGTACTTC. Its protein is CASSFWSGSYEQYF.

The chain links TRBV7-6 to TRBJ1-3, with D hard to call. This CDR3 has 12 amino acids. In germline, CDR1 is SGHVS, CDR2 FNYEAQ. The ends were cut back, 7 bases at V and 0 bases at J, with 4 bases in the middle. CDR3 loop: CASINSGNTIYF. The CDR3 bases are TGTGCCAGCATAAACTCTGGAAACACCATATATTTT.

The chain uses TRBV19 and TRBJ2-7, with D possibly being TRBD1 (6 bases). V lost 4 bases, J lost 4 bases, and 11 bases lay in between. The V gene's germline CDR1 is LNHDA and CDR2 SQIVND (reference sequence). The CDR3 sequence is 13 residues long. The CDR3 reads CASSRGRQYEQYF. As DNA, the CDR3 is TGTGCCAGTAGTAGGGGGCGACAGTACGAGCAGTACTTC.

This chain uses TRBV3-1 (or the pseudogene TRBV3-2) with TRBJ1-2; 10 bases fit TRBD1. The germline V gene encodes CDR1 LGHDT and CDR2 YNNKEL (reference sequence). The V and J ends lost 2 bases and 4 bases, in that order; junction bases with no gene match: 10. CDR3 length equals 17 residues. The CDR3 protein is CASSQRDRGRYRYGYTF. CDR3 nucleotide sequence: TGTGCCAGCAGCCAACGGGACAGGGGACGCTATCGCTATGGCTACACCTTC.

The genes are TRBV28 and TRBJ1-6; no reliable D call. The CDR3 runs 16 residues. V was clipped by 3 bases and J by 6 bases, with 15 bases between them. Germline CDR1 and CDR2: MDHEN and SYDVKM. The CDR3 protein is CASSLSFGVRNSPLHF. The CDR3 DNA follows: TGTGCCAGCAGTTTGAGTTTCGGGGTTCGTAATTCACCCCTCCACTTT. Combining the CDR3 with reference TRBV28 and TRBJ1-6 gives the whole variable domain DVKVTQSSRYLVKRTGEKVFLECVQDMDHENMFWYRQDPGLGLRLIYFSYDVKMKEKGDIPEGYSVSREKKERFSLILESASTNQTSMYLCASSLSFGVRNSPLHFGNGTRLTVT.

The chain joins TRBV24-1 to TRBJ2-1; 9 bases are a match to TRBD1. Trimming took 5 bases from V and 9 from J; bases not matched to a gene: 10. CDR1 and CDR2 (germline): KGHDR, SFDVKD. This CDR3 region has 15 residues. The CDR3 nucleotides are TGTGCCACCAGTGGACGGGGACAGGGAAATGGTGAGCAGTTCTTC. The encoded protein is CATSGRGQGNGEQFF.

The rearrangement uses TRBV24-1 and TRBJ2-2, with 8 positions matching TRBD2. The CDR3 covers 13 residues. J lost 7 bases, V lost 7 bases, and 4 bases had no gene match. Germline lookup yields CDR1 KGHDR and CDR2 SFDVKD. For the CDR3, the DNA is TGTGCCACCAGCCCGGGGGGGTTCGGGGAGCTGTTTTTT. Its translation: CATSPGGFGELFF.

The gene calls are TRBV6-6 and TRBJ1-6; D unclear. Per the germline V gene, CDR1 is MNHNY and CDR2 is SVGAGI (reference sequence). The CDR3 is 16 amino acids. The V end lost 3 bases, the J end lost 8 bases, and 17 bases lay between the germline ends. This CDR3 is CASSYQGSFRDSPLHF. In DNA form, the CDR3 reads TGTGCCAGCAGTTATCAAGGAAGTTTTCGGGATTCACCCCTCCACTTT.

In this sample, this clone turned up once. The genes are TRBV11-2 and TRBJ2-3; TRBD2 aligns across 9 bases. The germline gives CDR1 SGHAT, CDR2 FQNNGV. The CDR3 loop spans 18 amino acids. Unmatched junction bases numbered 11, after V lost 0 bases and J lost 4 bases. DNA for the CDR3: TGTGCCAGCAGCTTAGATACGCGGGTAGCGGGGGAGGCAGATACGCAGTATTTT. It specifies CASSLDTRVAGEADTQYF.

This rearrangement joins TRBV28 to TRBJ1-6; the D gene is possibly TRBD1 (5 bases). Trimming removed 11 bases from V and 14 bases from J, with 22 bases in between. This CDR3 comprises 13 residues. Germline CDR1 reads MDHEN; CDR2 reads SYDVKM. The CDR3 DNA is TGTGCCGGGGGGACGACGGGGTCTTGGTCCCTCCACTTT. Residues: CAGGTTGSWSLHF.

This clone appeared a few times. The rearrangement links TRBV9 to TRBJ1-3; D uncertain. The length of the CDR3 is 15 residues. Trimming removed 2 bases at V and 2 bases at J, with 11 bases between. Germline V CDR1 and CDR2: SGDLS, YYNGEE. In nucleotides, the CDR3 is TGTGCCAGCAGCGTTGTTCCGGGGACTGGAAACACCATATATTTT. Protein: CASSVVPGTGNTIYF.

The gene calls are TRBV6-1 and TRBJ2-7; weak D call: TRBD1 (8 bases). The CDR3 sequence is 15 residues long. V was trimmed by 3 bases and J by 7 bases, leaving 19 bases between them. Germline CDR1 is MNHNS and CDR2 is SASEGT. CDR3 sequence: CASSDPRQGREEQYF. Written as DNA, the CDR3 is TGTGCCAGCAGTGACCCGAGACAGGGGAGGGAGGAGCAGTACTTC.

The table lists this clone with a count of one. The genes are TRBV6-5 and TRBJ2-7; 9 bases agree with TRBD2. This CDR3 spans 14 amino acids. Trimming cost V 4 bases and J 3 bases; bases outside gene matches: 4. The germline V gene encodes CDR1 MNHEY and CDR2 SVGAGI. CDR3 loop: CASSLDSGGYEQYF. The DNA for the CDR3 is TGTGCCAGCAGTTTGGATAGCGGGGGCTACGAGCAGTACTTC.

This chain links TRBV18 with TRBJ1-1; TRBD1 is a possible D gene (5 bases). Trimming pared 3 bases from V and 3 bases from J, leaving 11 bases between. The germline V gene has CDR1 KGHSH and CDR2 LQKENI. The CDR3 spans 14 residues. For the CDR3, the DNA is TGTGCCAGCTCACCGTCAAGGGGTGACACTGAAGCTTTCTTT. Encoded protein: CASSPSRGDTEAFF.